This T cell receptor beta chain was documented in a study of cytomegalovirus exposure and HLA in healthy donors (dated by TCRdb to about 2017). About the investigation overall: An earlier analysis of approximately 640 of the donors reported roughly 300 Gb of sequence data and 117 million unique TCR beta sequences from some 180 million T cells. Typing coverage differed by locus: A, B, C, DRB1 and DQB1 were typed in about 629-640 donors, DQA1 in around 500, DPA1 in approximately 610, and DPB1 in just under 490. Rather than drawing on any new phenotypic data, the later analysis identified candidate immune exposures from TCR beta sequences and the way those sequences occurred across donors. In a later genetic analysis, genome-wide SNP genotypes for about three fifths of the roughly 670 donors were used, and that subset was treated as a discovery cohort. HLA typing covered class I and class II loci at four-digit resolution. A later analysis re-analyzed previously published TCR beta repertoires from 600 to 850 donors and added high-resolution HLA genotyping to study TCR occurrence patterns. Of the approximately 400 genotyped donors, 81% fell in the genetic ancestry cluster associated with self-reported Caucasian donors. Along with the approximately 620-subject first cohort, a separate validation cohort of 120 different subjects was used. An early release covering just under 650 HLA-typed donors comprised about 310 gigabases of sequencing data and roughly 86 million unique TCR sequences. An earlier analysis of roughly 600 of the donors used high-throughput TCR beta sequencing to judge whether each TCR beta V gene segment behaved as functional or pseudogenic. All discovery cohort repertoires had been generated on a single sequencing platform. Roughly five DR-DQ haplotypes were handled as single units for association and clustering, since linkage in the cohort was strong. Donor age, sex, ethnicity and CMV serostatus were compiled together with the repertoire data. The study used immunosequencing to profile the T cell repertoires of some 600 subjects and linked those repertoires to cytomegalovirus serostatus. High-throughput TCR immunosequencing, statistical association of individual TCRs with disease status, and machine learning were combined to predict cytomegalovirus infection status. Across approximately 400 genotyped donors of the cohort, an average of approximately 240,000 unique TCR beta nucleotide sequences per donor were sequenced, and about a sixth of those sequences were non-productive. The study aimed to test whether signatures of past pathogen exposure could be identified by cataloging public T cell receptors. General study outcomes and caveats: For the cohort, immune exposure information was limited to CMV serostatus. Compared with equally common non-associated chains, HLA-associated TCR beta chains in a later analysis were more clonally expanded and had lower generation probabilities. A total of roughly 160 TCR beta chains were listed by the study as associated with cytomegalovirus. In an earlier analysis of about 600 of the donors, most TCR beta V segments appeared in productive rearrangements about 90% or about 30% of the time, broadly matching IMGT annotations. A few of the identified cytomegalovirus-associated TCR beta chains were confirmed in vitro to be specific for cytomegalovirus antigens. Across donors, most TCR sequences were observed very rarely, whereas some public TCRs were present in many individuals. This cohort had only TCR beta chains sequenced, and the lack of alpha or paired-chain data limited which features could be detected. A later analysis found that most CMV-associated TCR beta chains appeared HLA-restricted, with HLA associations seemingly driven largely by CMV exposure. HLA typing was unavailable for some donors at each locus, so association tests used only the typed subset. In a later genetic analysis, fewer N-insertions in productive TCRs were reported among donors in an Asian-associated ancestry cluster than the roughly 640-donor mean. In a later analysis, TCR association rates were found to vary across HLA loci, with the most associated TCRs seen for DRB1 alleles and the fewest for HLA-C alleles. According to the authors, the approach could potentially be generalized to other disease states and immunological phenotypes. At a false discovery rate of 0.05, a later analysis linked 16,951 TCR beta sequences to specific HLA alleles. A group of highly shared sequence variants was considered likely to be a technical artifact of the sequencing pipeline. Linkage disequilibrium might explain the correlated functional status among segregating V segments, but an unknown experimental factor could not be ruled out. Some IMGT-functional V segments, including TRBV6-2 and TRBV6-3, could not be distinguished by the 87-base-pair reads and were therefore excluded. Roughly uniform sequencing depth across donors was assumed in presence/absence analyses, although this assumption may not hold. An association between a missense DCLRE1C variant and V-gene and J-gene trimming of TCR beta chains was found in a later genetic analysis and replicated in an independent cohort. The classifier was reported to diagnose cytomegalovirus status with high specificity and sensitivity in both the original cohort and the validation cohort. A further reported finding was that TCR beta sequences accurately predicted the HLA-A and HLA-B alleles for most subjects in the first cohort. When HLA alleles, especially DR and DQ, strongly co-occurred, attributing TCR associations to individual alleles was difficult. According to a later analysis, parvovirus B19, influenza, CMV and Epstein-Barr virus appeared linked to several top co-occurrence clusters. Because counts were too low, more than 15 rarely observed V segments, including chromosome 9 orphons, were left out of the earlier analysis of 500 to 650 of the donors.

For this clone: It has no known antigen specificity. No per-base quality is available; no much larger clone lies one base away.

V is pruned by 3 bases and J by 0 bases, leaving 3 bases of the junction without a gene match. CDR1 and CDR2, per the germline V gene, are SGDLS and YYNGEE. The CDR3 runs 16 amino acids, cysteine and phenylalanine included. CDR3 DNA is the only sequence kept; it has 48 bases, read in frame from the first base. The library was made by the immunoSEQ multiplex PCR assay. For the multiplex PCR, a mixture combining 60 forward primers for TCR Vbeta segments and 13 reverse primers for TCR Jbeta segments was used. A multiplex PCR assay on genomic DNA amplified the CDR3 region of rearranged TCR beta genes. The amplified TCR beta libraries were sequenced on the Illumina HiSeq System as 87-base-pair reads. Per the source publication's procedure: A later analysis tallied roughly 76 million unique TCR beta chains across the 640 or so repertoires, and some 10 million of those chains were shared by two or more donors. A nearest-neighbor algorithm error-corrected the raw reads and collapsed the reads into unique sequences, merging closely related sequences to remove PCR and sequencing errors. CDR3 sequences were aligned to IMGT reference sequences to assign V, D and J gene segments. For a sequence to be retained, at least a six-nucleotide match to both a V gene segment and a J gene segment was required. Rearrangements were classified as productive when the CDR3 lacked stop codons and remained in frame with V and J, and all other rearrangements were classified as non-productive. Following IMGT convention, CDR3 was defined as the stretch from the second conserved V-encoded cysteine to the conserved J-encoded phenylalanine. In an earlier analysis of around 640 of the donors, sequences lacking an unambiguous match to a single V gene segment were excluded. An earlier analysis of a few hundred of the donors called V segments functional above 56.7% productive rearrangements and segregating when the between-donor standard deviation exceeded 5%. A statistical classification framework was built to diagnose cytomegalovirus status from the catalog of TCR beta chain sequences. In a later analysis, V and J genes were assigned by comparing TCR nucleotide sequences against IMGT/GENE-DB human TR gene sequences. The TCRdist pipeline was used in a later analysis to assign CDR3 sequences and most-parsimonious VDJ recombination scenarios. In a later analysis, every TCR beta chain was defined by the combination of its CDR3 amino acid sequence and its V-gene family, and reads without a unique V-gene family were dropped. In a later analysis, fewer than 600 highly shared, low-generation-probability nucleotide sequences were removed to address suspected cross-contamination and a sequencing artifact. A later analysis calculated a clonal expansion index for each public chain from normalized within-repertoire ranks of inferred template counts. Generation probabilities in a later analysis came from a VDJ recombination model fitted to out-of-frame rearrangements, and those results were checked against IGoR. A later analysis scored TCR-TCR, TCR-HLA and TCR-CMV co-occurrence with hypergeometric tests, applying a repertoire-size bias correction to TCR pairs. A later analysis estimated false discovery rates by permuting HLA or CMV assignments 20 times. A later analysis grouped co-occurring TCRs with DBSCAN, adding TCRdist sequence similarity when clustering within HLA-allele-positive subsets. Co-occurrence clustering excluded repertoires with fewer than 30,000 or more than 120,000 public chains, plus five with anomalous nucleotide sharing. TCRdb took over this immuneACCESS table, retaining in-frame rearrangements with V and J assigned. Such tables are incomplete; in checked studies, under half of the missing clones stem from an unresolved V gene, and the remainder is unexplained. The DNA was the basis for D and trimming; V, J and clone size are from that table. The sample table contains about 140,000 clones; only one count was recorded for roughly 83% of them. The ten biggest clones cover 3.1% of the sample.

In total, 600 or so healthy bone marrow donors made up the cohort. Cohort members were all nominally healthy when sampled, although unrecorded immune exposures were likely present. The donor was CMV seronegative and was included in the group of a few hundred seronegative cohort members. A peripheral blood sample was collected from each donor, and TCR beta sequencing was performed on peripheral blood mononuclear cells. The Qiagen DNeasy Blood Extraction Kit was used to extract genomic DNA from the blood cell samples. The chain is assembled from TRBV9 and TRBJ1-6, with 7 central nucleotides matching TRBD1. The TCR was taken from a female donor in good health and CMV-seronegative. Sequenced: PBMCs. Here the CDR3 is given as CASSGGQSSYNSPLHF. The DNA sequence is as follows: TGTGCCAGCAGCGGGGGACAGAGCTCCTATAATTCACCCCTCCACTTT.